This TCR beta chain came from a study of blood T cell repertoires in COVID-19. Study as a whole: PBMCs, B-cell-depleted T cells, or T cells provided the cDNA or gDNA that made up the material.

The CDR3 totals 16 residues. In germline, CDR1 is LNHDA, CDR2 SQIVND (reference sequence). V was clipped by 3 bases and J by 3 bases, with 17 bases between them. Original processing methods: Estimation of nucleated cell counts was performed using reference gene primer amplification. Here immunoSEQ multiplex PCR was the method, and the copy in TCRdb shows in-frame clones only, minus some. D and trimming were read from the DNA, whereas the V and J calls and clone size are those reported in that table. The sample has 150,000 to 200,000 clones; 88% are singletons. A few counts support this clone. This chain connects TRBV19 to TRBJ1-2; the D gene is possibly TRBD1 (5 bases). The clonotype comes from a man between 60 and 75 years old with acute or convalescent COVID-19. What was sequenced was peripheral blood. CDR3: CASSMGDSVWDYGYTF. Here the CDR3 DNA reads TGTGCCAGTAGTATGGGCGACAGTGTGTGGGACTATGGCTACACCTTC.